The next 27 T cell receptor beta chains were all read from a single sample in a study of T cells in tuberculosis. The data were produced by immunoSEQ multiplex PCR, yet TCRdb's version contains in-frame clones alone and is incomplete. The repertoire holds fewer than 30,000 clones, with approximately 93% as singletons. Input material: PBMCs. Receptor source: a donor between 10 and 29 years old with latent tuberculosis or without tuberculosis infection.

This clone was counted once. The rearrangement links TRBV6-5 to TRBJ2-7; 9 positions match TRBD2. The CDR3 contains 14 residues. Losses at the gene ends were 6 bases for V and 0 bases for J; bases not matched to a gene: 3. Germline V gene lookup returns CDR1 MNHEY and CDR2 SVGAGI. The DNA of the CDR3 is TGTGCCAGCAGAATAGCGGGAGCCTCCTACGAGCAGTACTTC. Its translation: CASRIAGASYEQYF.

The CDR3 DNA sequence: TGTGCCAGCAGTGGGAGACTCGGGGATACGCAGTATTTT. Translated: CASSGRLGDTQYF. V is TRBV2 and J is TRBJ2-3, with D unresolved. The V gene lost 4 bases and the J gene lost 6 bases, with 11 bases spanning the gap. CDR1 and CDR2 (germline): SNHLY, FYNNEI. The CDR3 has 13 residues.

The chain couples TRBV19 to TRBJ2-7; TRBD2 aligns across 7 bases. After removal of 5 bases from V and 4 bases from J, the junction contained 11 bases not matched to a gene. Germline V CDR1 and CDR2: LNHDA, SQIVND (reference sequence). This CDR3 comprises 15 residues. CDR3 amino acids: CASSVRGEGRYEQYF. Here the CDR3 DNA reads TGTGCCAGTAGTGTCCGTGGGGAGGGCCGGTACGAGCAGTACTTC.

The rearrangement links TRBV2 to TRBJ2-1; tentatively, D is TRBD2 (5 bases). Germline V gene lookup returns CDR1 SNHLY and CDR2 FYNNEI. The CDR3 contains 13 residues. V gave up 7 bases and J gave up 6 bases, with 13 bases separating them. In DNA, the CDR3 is TGTGCCAGCAAAGCCCTAGCTGTCAATGAGCAGTTCTTC. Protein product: CASKALAVNEQFF. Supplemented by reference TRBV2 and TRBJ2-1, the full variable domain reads EPEVTQTPSHQVTQMGQEVILRCVPISNHLYFYWYRQILGQKVEFLVSFYNNEISEKSEIFDDQFSVERPDGSNFTLKIRSTKLEDSAMYFCASKALAVNEQFFGPGTRLTVL.

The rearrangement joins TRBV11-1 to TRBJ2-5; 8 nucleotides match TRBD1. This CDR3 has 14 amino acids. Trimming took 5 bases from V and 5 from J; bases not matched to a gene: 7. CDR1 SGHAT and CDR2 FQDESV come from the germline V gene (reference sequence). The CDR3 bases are TGTGCCAGCAGCCCTCAGGGGGCTAGGGAGACCCAGTACTTC. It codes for CASSPQGARETQYF.

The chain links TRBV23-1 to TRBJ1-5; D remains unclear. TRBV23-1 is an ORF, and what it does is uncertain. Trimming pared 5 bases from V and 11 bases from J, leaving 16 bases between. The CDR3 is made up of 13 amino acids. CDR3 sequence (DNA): TGCGCCAGCAGTGTCAGGACCCGGAGGGCCCAGCATTTT. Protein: CASSVRTRRAQHF.

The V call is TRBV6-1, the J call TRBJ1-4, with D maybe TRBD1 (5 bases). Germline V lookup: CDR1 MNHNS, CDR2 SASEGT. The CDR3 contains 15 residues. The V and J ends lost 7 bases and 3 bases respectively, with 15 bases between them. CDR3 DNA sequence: TGTGCCAGCAACCCCTCGGGGGTTTCTAATGAAAAACTGTTTTTT. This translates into CASNPSGVSNEKLFF.

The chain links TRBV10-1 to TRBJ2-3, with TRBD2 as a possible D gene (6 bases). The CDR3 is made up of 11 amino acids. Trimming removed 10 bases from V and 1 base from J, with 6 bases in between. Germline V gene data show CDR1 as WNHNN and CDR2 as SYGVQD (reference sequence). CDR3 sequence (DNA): TGCGCCACTAGCGGCACAGATACGCAGTATTTT. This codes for CATSGTDTQYF.

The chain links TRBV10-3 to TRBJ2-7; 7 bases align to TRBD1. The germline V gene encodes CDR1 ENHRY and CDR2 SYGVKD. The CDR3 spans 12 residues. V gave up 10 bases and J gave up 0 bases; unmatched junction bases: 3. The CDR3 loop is CATGTDSYEQYF. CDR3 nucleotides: TGTGCCACCGGGACAGACTCCTACGAGCAGTACTTC.

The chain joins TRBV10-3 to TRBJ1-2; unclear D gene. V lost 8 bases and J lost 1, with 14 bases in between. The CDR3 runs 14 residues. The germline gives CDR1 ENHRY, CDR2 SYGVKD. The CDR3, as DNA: TGTGCCATCGCTCCTTCGGAGCGTAACTATGGCTACACCTTC. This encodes CAIAPSERNYGYTF.

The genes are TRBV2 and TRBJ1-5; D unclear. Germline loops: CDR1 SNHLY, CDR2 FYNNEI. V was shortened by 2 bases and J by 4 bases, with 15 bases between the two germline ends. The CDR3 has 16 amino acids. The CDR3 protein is CASSEWLAGWNQPQHF. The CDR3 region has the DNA TGTGCCAGCAGTGAATGGTTGGCGGGTTGGAATCAGCCCCAGCATTTT.

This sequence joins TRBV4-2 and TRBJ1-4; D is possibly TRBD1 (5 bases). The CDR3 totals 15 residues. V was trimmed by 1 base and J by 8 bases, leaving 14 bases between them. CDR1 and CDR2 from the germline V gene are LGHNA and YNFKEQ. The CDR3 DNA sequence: TGTGCCAGCAGCCAAGTTTGGCAGGGTGGCGAAAAACTGTTTTTT. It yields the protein CASSQVWQGGEKLFF.

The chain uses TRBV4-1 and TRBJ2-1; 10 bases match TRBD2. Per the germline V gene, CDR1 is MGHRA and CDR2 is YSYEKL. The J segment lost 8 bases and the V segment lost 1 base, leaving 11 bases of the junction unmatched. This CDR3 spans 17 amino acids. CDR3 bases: TGCGCCAGCAGCCAAGGAGCGGGAGGGCCAATTAACCATGAGCAGTTCTTC. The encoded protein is CASSQGAGGPINHEQFF.

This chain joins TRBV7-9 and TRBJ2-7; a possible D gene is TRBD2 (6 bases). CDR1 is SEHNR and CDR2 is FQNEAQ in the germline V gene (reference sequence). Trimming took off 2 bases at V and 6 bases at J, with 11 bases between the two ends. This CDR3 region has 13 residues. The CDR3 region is CASSLTSQGEQYF. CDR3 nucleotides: TGTGCCAGCAGCTTAACTAGCCAGGGCGAGCAGTACTTC.

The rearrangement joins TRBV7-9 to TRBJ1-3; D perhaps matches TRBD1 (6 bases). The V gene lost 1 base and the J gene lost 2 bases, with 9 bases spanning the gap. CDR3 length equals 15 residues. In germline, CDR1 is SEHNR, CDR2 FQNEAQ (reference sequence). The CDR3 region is CASSLESGAGNTIYF. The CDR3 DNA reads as TGTGCCAGCAGCTTAGAGTCAGGGGCTGGAAACACCATATATTTT. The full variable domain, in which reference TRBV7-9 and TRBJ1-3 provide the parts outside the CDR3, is DTGVSQNPRHKITKRGQNVTFRCDPISEHNRLYWYRQTLGQGPEFLTYFQNEAQLEKSRLLSDRFSAERPKGSFSTLEIQRTEQGDSAMYLCASSLESGAGNTIYFGEGSWLTVV.

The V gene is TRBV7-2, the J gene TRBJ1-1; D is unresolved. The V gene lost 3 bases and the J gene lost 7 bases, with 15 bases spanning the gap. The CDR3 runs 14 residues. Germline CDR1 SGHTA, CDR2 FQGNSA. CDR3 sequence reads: CASSFSESPFEAFF. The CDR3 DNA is TGTGCCAGCAGCTTTAGCGAGAGCCCTTTTGAAGCTTTCTTT.

CDR3 nucleotide sequence: TGTGCCAGCAACATTATGACCGGCGGAGATACGCAGTATTTT. It codes for CASNIMTGGDTQYF. The chain uses TRBV6-1 and TRBJ2-3; D remains unclear. This CDR3 is built from 14 residues. Per germline, CDR1 MNHNS and CDR2 SASEGT. V lost 7 bases, J lost 5 bases, and 16 bases lay in between.

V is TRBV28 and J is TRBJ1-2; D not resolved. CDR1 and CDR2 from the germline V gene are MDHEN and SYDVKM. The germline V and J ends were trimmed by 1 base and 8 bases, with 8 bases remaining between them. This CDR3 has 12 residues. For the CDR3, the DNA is TGTGCCAGCAGTTTATCCCTACTAGGCTACACCTTC. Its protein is CASSLSLLGYTF.

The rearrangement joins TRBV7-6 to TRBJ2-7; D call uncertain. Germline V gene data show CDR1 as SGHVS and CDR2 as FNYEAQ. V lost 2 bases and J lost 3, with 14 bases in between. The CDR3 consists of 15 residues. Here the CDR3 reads CASSLLAITNYEQYF. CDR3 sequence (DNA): TGTGCCAGCAGCTTATTGGCAATTACAAACTACGAGCAGTACTTC. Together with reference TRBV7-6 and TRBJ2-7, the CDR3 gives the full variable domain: GAGVSQSPRYKVTKRGQDVALRCDPISGHVSLYWYRQALGQGPEFLTYFNYEAQQDKSGLPNDRFSAERPEGSISTLTIQRTEQRDSAMYRCASSLLAITNYEQYFGPGTRLTVT.

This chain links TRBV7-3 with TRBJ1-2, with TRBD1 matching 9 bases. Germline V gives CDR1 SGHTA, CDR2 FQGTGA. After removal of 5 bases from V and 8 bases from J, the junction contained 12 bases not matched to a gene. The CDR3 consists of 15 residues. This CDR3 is CASSPSGGQGSGYTF. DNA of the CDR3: TGTGCCAGCAGCCCATCCGGGGGACAGGGAAGCGGCTACACCTTC.

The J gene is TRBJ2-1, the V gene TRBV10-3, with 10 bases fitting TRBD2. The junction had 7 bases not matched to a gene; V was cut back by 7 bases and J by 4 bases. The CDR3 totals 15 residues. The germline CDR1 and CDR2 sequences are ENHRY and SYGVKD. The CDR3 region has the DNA TGTGCCATCAAGGCGCTAGCGGGGGATTACAATGAGCAGTTCTTC. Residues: CAIKALAGDYNEQFF.

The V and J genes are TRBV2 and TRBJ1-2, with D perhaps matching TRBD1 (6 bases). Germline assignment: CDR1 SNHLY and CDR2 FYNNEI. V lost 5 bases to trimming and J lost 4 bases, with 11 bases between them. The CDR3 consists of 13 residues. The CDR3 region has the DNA TGTGCCAGCAGTAGTAACAGGGTCTATGGCTACACCTTC. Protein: CASSSNRVYGYTF.

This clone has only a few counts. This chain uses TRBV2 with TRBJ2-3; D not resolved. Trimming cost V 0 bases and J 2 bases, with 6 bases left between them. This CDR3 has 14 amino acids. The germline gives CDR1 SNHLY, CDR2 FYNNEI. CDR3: CASSEAYNTDTQYF. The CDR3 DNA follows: TGTGCCAGCAGTGAAGCCTATAACACAGATACGCAGTATTTT.

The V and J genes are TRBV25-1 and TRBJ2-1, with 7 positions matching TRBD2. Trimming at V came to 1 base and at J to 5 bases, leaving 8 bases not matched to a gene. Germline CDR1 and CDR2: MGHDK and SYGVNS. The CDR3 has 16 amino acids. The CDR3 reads CASSEWREGNDNEQFF. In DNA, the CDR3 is TGTGCCAGCAGTGAATGGAGGGAGGGAAACGACAATGAGCAGTTCTTC. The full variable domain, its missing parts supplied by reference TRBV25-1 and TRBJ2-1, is EADIYQTPRYLVIGTGKKITLECSQTMGHDKMYWYQQDPGMELHLIHYSYGVNSTEKGDLSSESTVSRIRTEHFPLTLESARPSHTSQYLCASSEWREGNDNEQFFGPGTRLTVL.

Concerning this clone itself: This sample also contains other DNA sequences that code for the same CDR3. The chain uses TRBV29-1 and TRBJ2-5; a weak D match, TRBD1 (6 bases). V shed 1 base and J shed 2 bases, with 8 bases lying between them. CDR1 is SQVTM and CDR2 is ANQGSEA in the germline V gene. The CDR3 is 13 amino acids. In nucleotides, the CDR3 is TGCAGCGTTGAAGTGGGGGCTCAAGAGACCCAGTACTTC. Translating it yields CSVEVGAQETQYF.

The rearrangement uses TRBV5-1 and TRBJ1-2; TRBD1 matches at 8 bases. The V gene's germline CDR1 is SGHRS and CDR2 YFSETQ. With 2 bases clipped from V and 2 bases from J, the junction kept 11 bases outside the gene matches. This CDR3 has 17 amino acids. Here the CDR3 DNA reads TGCGCCAGCAGCTTTGATTTCGGACAGGGTAACAACTATGGCTACACCTTC. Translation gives CASSFDFGQGNNYGYTF.

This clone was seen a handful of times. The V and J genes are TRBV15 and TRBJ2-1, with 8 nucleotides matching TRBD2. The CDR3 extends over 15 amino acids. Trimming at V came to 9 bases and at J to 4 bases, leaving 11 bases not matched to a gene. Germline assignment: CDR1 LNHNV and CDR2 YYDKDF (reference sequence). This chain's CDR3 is CATGDPSSGYNEQFF. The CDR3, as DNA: TGTGCCACGGGTGACCCGTCTAGCGGGTACAATGAGCAGTTCTTC. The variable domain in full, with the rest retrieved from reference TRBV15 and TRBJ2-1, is DAMVIQNPRYQVTQFGKPVTLSCSQTLNHNVMYWYQQKSSQAPKLLFHYYDKDFNNEADTPDNFQSRRPNTSFCFLDIRSPGLGDTAMYLCATGDPSSGYNEQFFGPGTRLTVL.